The clone carrying this T cell receptor (beta chain) has more than one count but fewer than ten. Its antigen is as yet unknown. Reverse transcription of all isolated RNA meant that expressed TCRB transcripts were sequenced. Profiled with immunoSEQ multiplex PCR; TCRdb holds only in-frame clones, not every one. Here the sample spans approximately 470,000 clones, 30% being singletons. The data derive from a study of beta chain features in type 1 diabetes. Per the germline V gene, CDR1 is SGHNT and CDR2 is YYREEE (reference sequence). CDR3 length: 14 residues. V lost 4 bases to trimming and J lost 10 bases, with 18 bases between them. Overall study findings and caveats: VDJ junctions from patients with type 1 diabetes contained fewer insertions and more deletions. The naive, central memory and Treg TCRB repertoires of patients appeared to be more similar to one another than those of healthy donors.

The V call is TRBV5-4, the J call TRBJ2-4; D gene uncertain. This TCR derives from a man in his late teens or twenties in good health. Sequencing used naive CD4+ T cells from blood. The CDR3 is CASSPGPYVGIQYF. CDR3 in DNA: TGTGCCAGCAGCCCCGGGCCCTACGTGGGGATTCAGTACTTC.